These 18 T cell receptor beta chains were sequenced from one sample in a study of spatial heterogeneity in lung cancer. Findings and caveats of the study: Tumor mutation count correlated with how many alpha and beta TCRs expanded intratumorally.

Stated time point: sample taken at primary tumor resection. Antigens for these TCRs are unknown. TCRdb called the 5' RACE reads again in MiXCR, with one record for every CDR3 protein. The sample yields 15,000 to 20,000 distinct CDR3 sequences, roughly 7.5% seen once. This specimen was lung tumor tissue, taken at surgery. These receptors were obtained from a male donor with early-stage non-small cell lung cancer.

In its sample, this clonotype was seen a few times. The J gene is TRBJ1-5, the V gene TRBV2, with TRBD1 as a possible D gene (6 bases). Germline lookup yields CDR1 SNHLY and CDR2 FYNNEI. The V and J ends lost 6 bases and 5 bases respectively, with 14 bases between them. The CDR3 contains 14 residues. CDR3 region: CASSPLGGYQPQHF. In DNA form, the CDR3 reads TGTGCCAGCAGCCCGCTAGGGGGTTATCAGCCCCAGCATTTT.

This clonotype was recorded many times. The CDR3 coding sequence is TGCGCCAGCAGCTTACGGACAGGGATGAACACTGAAGCTTTCTTT. Translating gives CASSLRTGMNTEAFF. This chain joins TRBV5-1 and TRBJ1-1; TRBD1 matches at 8 bases. V shed 2 bases and J 0 bases; nucleotides not matched to a gene: 3. Looked up from germline, CDR1 is SGHRS and CDR2 is YFSETQ. The CDR3 has 15 amino acids. Using reference TRBV5-1 and TRBJ1-1 for the parts outside the CDR3, the full variable domain is KAGVTQTPRYLIKTRGQQVTLSCSPISGHRSVSWYQQTPGQGLQFLFEYFSETQRNKGNFPGRFSGRQFSNSRSEMNVSTLELGDSALYLCASSLRTGMNTEAFFGQGTRLTVV.

The CDR3 region has the DNA TGCAGTGCTACTGTACAGGGGCCTAGCACAGATACGCAGTATTTT. It translates to CSATVQGPSTDTQYF. The chain joins TRBV20-1 to TRBJ2-3, with 7 bases fitting TRBD1. The CDR3 is 15 amino acids. Trimming removed 4 bases from V and 0 bases from J; junction bases left unmatched: 7. Germline loops: CDR1 DFQATT, CDR2 SNEGSKA (reference sequence).

A word on this clonotype: A read error may be the cause here, since a much bigger clone is one base away. This chain joins TRBV20-1 and TRBJ2-1, with no clear D. The CDR3 covers 13 residues. Germline V lookup: CDR1 DFQATT, CDR2 SNEGSKA (reference sequence). The CDR3 coding sequence is TGCTGTTTTTATTCCAGACCGAACAATGAGCAGTTCTTC. The encoded protein is CCFYSRPNNEQFF.

This clonotype was counted a few times. The rearrangement uses TRBV7-2 and TRBJ2-7; 7 bases align to TRBD1. The V gene's germline CDR1 is SGHTA and CDR2 FQGNSA. V lost 1 base to trimming and J lost 5 bases; unmatched junction nucleotides: 8. This CDR3 contains 15 residues. Here the CDR3 reads CASSLGQGSLHEQYF. The DNA for the CDR3 is TGTGCCAGCAGCTTAGGACAGGGATCGTTACACGAGCAGTACTTC.

This clonotype is deemed medium-sized. This rearrangement joins TRBV5-1 to TRBJ1-1; D is unresolved. Trimming shortened V by 0 bases and J by 0 bases, and 6 bases separated the two germline ends. The CDR3 spans 14 residues. CDR1 and CDR2 from the germline V gene are SGHRS and YFSETQ. CDR3 sequence (DNA): TGCGCCAGCAGCTTGGGGGGAATGAACACTGAAGCTTTCTTT. Its protein product is CASSLGGMNTEAFF.

By proportion, this clonotype is medium-sized. CDR3 loop: CASSLTGGRSPLHF. CDR3 DNA sequence: TGTGCCAGCAGCTTAACGGGGGGTCGTTCACCCCTCCACTTT. V and J are TRBV7-3 and TRBJ1-6, with a weak D call TRBD1 (5 bases). CDR3 size: 14 residues. CDR1 and CDR2 (germline): SGHTA, FQGTGA. V lost 0 bases, J lost 9 bases, and 9 bases lay in between.

This clonotype was seen many times. The rearrangement joins TRBV28 to TRBJ1-6; D uncertain. From germline, CDR1 is MDHEN and CDR2 SYDVKM. CDR3 length equals 17 residues. V lost 6 bases and J lost 7, with 22 bases in between. The CDR3 region is CASSGAPTQVGNSPLHF. The CDR3 DNA follows: TGTGCCAGCAGCGGCGCCCCTACACAAGTCGGAAATTCACCCCTCCACTTT. The variable domain in full, with the rest retrieved from reference TRBV28 and TRBJ1-6, is DVKVTQSSRYLVKRTGEKVFLECVQDMDHENMFWYRQDPGLGLRLIYFSYDVKMKEKGDIPEGYSVSREKKERFSLILESASTNQTSMYLCASSGAPTQVGNSPLHFGNGTRLTVT.

This clonotype was recorded many times. The chain is built from TRBV11-2 and TRBJ1-5; the D gene is possibly TRBD1 (5 bases). Trimming pared 1 base from V and 2 bases from J, leaving 12 bases between. This CDR3 spans 16 amino acids. Germline V gene data show CDR1 as SGHAT and CDR2 as FQNNGV. The CDR3 here is CASSLGQGRGNQPQHF. The CDR3 DNA is TGTGCCAGCAGCTTAGGGCAGGGTCGCGGCAATCAGCCCCAGCATTTT.

This clonotype was detected ten times or more. This rearrangement joins TRBV12-3 or TRBV12-4 to TRBJ1-2; D is perhaps TRBD1 (5 bases). V shed 6 bases and J shed 7 bases, with 21 bases lying between them. The CDR3 is made up of 15 amino acids. CDR3 sequence reads: CASSRAAGALGGYTF. In nucleotides, the CDR3 is TGTGCCAGCAGCCGCGCCGCCGGGGCTTTGGGTGGCTACACCTTC.

This clonotype was counted many times. The gene calls are TRBV5-1 and TRBJ1-2; D unresolved. In germline, CDR1 is SGHRS, CDR2 YFSETQ. This CDR3 is 14 amino acids long. V dropped 6 bases and J dropped 3 bases, with 15 bases sitting between them. CDR3 in amino acids: CASTLGDGDYGYTF. The CDR3 DNA follows: TGCGCCAGCACGCTGGGAGACGGGGACTATGGCTACACCTTC.

This clonotype showed up just a few times. The rearrangement links TRBV9 to TRBJ2-1; the D gene is possibly TRBD2 (6 bases). The germline V gene encodes CDR1 SGDLS and CDR2 YYNGEE. The length of the CDR3 is 15 residues. V was trimmed by 0 bases and J by 12 bases, leaving 19 bases between them. CDR3 DNA: TGTGCCAGCAGCGTAGCGGGGGACTGGAGTGTTGCGCAGTTCTTC. Protein sequence: CASSVAGDWSVAQFF.

This clonotype was detected once. V and J are TRBV30 and TRBJ2-5; D not resolved. CDR3 length: 15 amino acids. V was cut by 0 bases and J by 9 bases, with 20 bases left in between. Germline V lookup: CDR1 GTSNPN, CDR2 SVGIG (reference sequence). The CDR3 sequence is CAWSVRQRGRWAQYF. CDR3 nucleotide sequence: TGTGCCTGGAGTGTACGGCAAAGAGGACGATGGGCCCAGTACTTC.

This clonotype turned up a few times. The V and J genes are TRBV28 and TRBJ2-4, with 10 bases that match TRBD2. With 4 bases clipped from V and 2 bases from J, the junction kept 8 bases outside the gene matches. The CDR3 length is 17 residues. Germline-derived CDR1 and CDR2 are MDHEN and SYDVKM. CDR3 in DNA: TGTGCCAGCAGTTCGGGAAGCGGGGGGGCGACCAAAAACATTCAGTACTTC. Its translation is CASSSGSGGATKNIQYF.

Here the CDR3 reads CASRPGTGITAGELFF. CDR3 nucleotides: TGTGCCAGCAGGCCGGGGACAGGGATTACAGCCGGGGAGCTGTTTTTT. The rearrangement joins TRBV5-4 to TRBJ2-2; 9 positions agree with TRBD1. Trimming took 5 bases from V and 6 from J; bases not matched to a gene: 11. CDR1 and CDR2 from the germline V gene are SGHNT and YYREEE (reference sequence). The CDR3 is 16 residues long. The variable domain in full, with the rest retrieved from reference TRBV5-4 and TRBJ2-2, is ETGVTQSPTHLIKTRGQQVTLRCSSQSGHNTVSWYQQALGQGPQFIFQYYREEENGRGNFPPRFSGLQFPNYSSELNVNALELDDSALYLCASRPGTGITAGELFFGEGSRLTVL.

This chain connects TRBV24-1 to TRBJ1-1; no clear D gene. CDR3 length equals 16 residues. Trimming shortened V by 2 bases and J by 3 bases, and 15 bases separated the two germline ends. Per the germline V gene, CDR1 is KGHDR and CDR2 is SFDVKD. The CDR3, as DNA: TGTGCCACCAGTGATTCAAAGGGAGAAAGAGACACTGAAGCTTTCTTT. The encoded protein is CATSDSKGERDTEAFF.

In this sample, this clonotype turned up a few times. CDR3 DNA sequence: TGCAGCGTTGCGGGGTGGGACGAGCAGTACTTC. Its protein product is CSVAGWDEQYF. This chain connects TRBV29-1 to TRBJ2-7; the D gene is possibly TRBD2 (5 bases). Per germline, CDR1 SQVTM and CDR2 ANQGSEA. The CDR3 runs 11 residues. V was clipped by 4 bases and J by 5 bases, with 9 bases between them.

There are many counts of this clonotype. At one of its ends the junction is not consistent with the germline gene, which may arise from a read error. V gene TRBV7-7 combines with J gene TRBJ2-5; the match to TRBD1 covers 9 bases. There are 14 residues in the CDR3. Germline-derived CDR1 and CDR2 are SSHAT and FNYEAQ (reference sequence). The CDR3 DNA is TGTGCTAGCAGCCCGGGACAGGGTCGAGAGACCCAGTACTTC. Residues: CASSPGQGRETQYF.